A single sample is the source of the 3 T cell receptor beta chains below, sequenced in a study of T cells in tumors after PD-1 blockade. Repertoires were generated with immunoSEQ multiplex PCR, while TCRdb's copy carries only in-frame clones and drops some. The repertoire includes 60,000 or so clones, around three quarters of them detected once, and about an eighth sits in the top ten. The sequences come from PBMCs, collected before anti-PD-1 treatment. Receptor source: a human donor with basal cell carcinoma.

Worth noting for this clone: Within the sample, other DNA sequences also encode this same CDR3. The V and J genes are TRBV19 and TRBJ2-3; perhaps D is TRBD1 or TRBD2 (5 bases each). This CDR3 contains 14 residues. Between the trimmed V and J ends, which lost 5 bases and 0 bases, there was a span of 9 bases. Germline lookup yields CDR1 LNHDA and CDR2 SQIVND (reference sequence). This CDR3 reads CASSPGPSTDTQYF. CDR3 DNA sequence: TGTGCCAGTAGTCCGGGGCCAAGCACAGATACGCAGTATTTT.

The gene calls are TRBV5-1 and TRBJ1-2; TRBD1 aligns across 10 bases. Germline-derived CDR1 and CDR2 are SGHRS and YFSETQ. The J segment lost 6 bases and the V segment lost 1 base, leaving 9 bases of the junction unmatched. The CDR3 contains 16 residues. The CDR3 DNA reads TGCGCCAGCAGCTTGAACCGACCGACAGGGGGCGATGGCTACACCTTC. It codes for CASSLNRPTGGDGYTF. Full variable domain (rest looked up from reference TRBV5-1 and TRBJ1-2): KAGVTQTPRYLIKTRGQQVTLSCSPISGHRSVSWYQQTPGQGLQFLFEYFSETQRNKGNFPGRFSGRQFSNSRSEMNVSTLELGDSALYLCASSLNRPTGGDGYTFGSGTRLTVV.

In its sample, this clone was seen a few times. CDR3 in DNA: TGTGCCAGTACCCCGGACAGGGGGATCACCGGGGAGCTGTTTTTT. It yields the protein CASTPDRGITGELFF. The V and J genes are TRBV19 and TRBJ2-2; 10 nucleotides match TRBD1. This CDR3 spans 15 amino acids. V lost 7 bases and J lost 4; bases outside the gene matches: 6. The germline gives CDR1 LNHDA, CDR2 SQIVND (reference sequence).